The rows below give T cell receptor beta chains drawn from one sample of a study of CXCR3-negative and CXCR3-positive naive CD8 T cells. TCRdb derives one entry per CDR3 protein from the 5' RACE reads, leaving out DNA. The sample has some 25,000 distinct CDR3 sequences. Sequencing input: naive CXCR3- CD8+ T cells from blood. The receptors derive from a human donor in good health. Some clones in this sample may be carry-over from other donors' samples. Both conserved end residues are part of each CDR3. Clone size is given for some rows only: seen once, a few or many times, or a class if the clone is expanded.

j_call | v_call | clone_size | cdr3_aa
TRBJ2-3 | TRBV14 | - | CASSRRTGFGADTQYF
TRBJ2-7 | TRBV7-9 | - | CASSSSGGRPYEQYF
TRBJ2-7 | TRBV13 | medium-sized | CASSLGYEQYF
TRBJ2-7 | TRBV7-6 | - | CASRQGQSYEQYF
TRBJ2-7 | TRBV6-5 | - | CASSPNGDAQYF
TRBJ2-1 | TRBV6-6 | - | CASSRQGSYNEQFF
TRBJ1-6 | TRBV5-1 | - | CASSSWGSGGSYNSPLHF
TRBJ2-7 | TRBV20-1 | - | CSWRAENSYEQYF
TRBJ2-1 | TRBV6-2/TRBV6-3 | - | CASGLEIYNEQFF
TRBJ1-3 | TRBV4-1 | - | CASSQDVASGNTIYF
TRBJ2-7 | TRBV30 | - | CAWWQVTSGERHSYEQYF
TRBJ1-2 | TRBV7-2 | - | CASSQWGANYGYTF
TRBJ1-5 | TRBV7-9 | - | CASSPGRNQPQHF
TRBJ2-1 | TRBV29-1 | - | CSVETGTGMFNEQFF
TRBJ1-1 | TRBV20-1 | - | CGAFRTGGNTEAFF
TRBJ2-7 | TRBV12-3/TRBV12-4 | - | CASSPGGTGTSYEQYF
TRBJ2-3 | TRBV29-1 | - | CSVEDGTRSPSTQYF
TRBJ2-1 | TRBV7-9 | - | CASSLGLAAWNNEQFF
TRBJ1-2 | TRBV29-1 | - | CSVDTTGNYGYTF
TRBJ2-7 | TRBV15 | - | CATSGTNYEQYF
TRBJ2-3 | TRBV20-1 | - | CSAGASGGARDTHYF
TRBJ2-1 | TRBV7-6 | - | CASSLDSYNEQFF
TRBJ1-1 | TRBV28 | - | CASSPVFSSSQAFF
TRBJ1-5 | TRBV12-3/TRBV12-4 | - | CASSPPGASNQPQHF
TRBJ2-1 | TRBV7-7 | - | CASSLVHGTEQFF
TRBJ2-7 | TRBV4-2 | - | CASSQARTNEQYF
TRBJ2-6 | TRBV7-6 | - | CASSGRTSGSSGANVLTF
TRBJ1-4 | TRBV6-6 | - | CASSYSHTANEKLFF
TRBJ1-3 | TRBV29-1 | - | CSVPGSGNTIYF
TRBJ2-3 | TRBV29-1 | - | CSVEGGQGGSDTQYF
TRBJ2-3 | TRBV11-2 | - | CASSPPSGSSDTQYF
TRBJ2-7 | TRBV2 | - | CASAAAMVSYEQYF
TRBJ1-1 | TRBV20-1 | - | CSARVSVGEHTEAFF